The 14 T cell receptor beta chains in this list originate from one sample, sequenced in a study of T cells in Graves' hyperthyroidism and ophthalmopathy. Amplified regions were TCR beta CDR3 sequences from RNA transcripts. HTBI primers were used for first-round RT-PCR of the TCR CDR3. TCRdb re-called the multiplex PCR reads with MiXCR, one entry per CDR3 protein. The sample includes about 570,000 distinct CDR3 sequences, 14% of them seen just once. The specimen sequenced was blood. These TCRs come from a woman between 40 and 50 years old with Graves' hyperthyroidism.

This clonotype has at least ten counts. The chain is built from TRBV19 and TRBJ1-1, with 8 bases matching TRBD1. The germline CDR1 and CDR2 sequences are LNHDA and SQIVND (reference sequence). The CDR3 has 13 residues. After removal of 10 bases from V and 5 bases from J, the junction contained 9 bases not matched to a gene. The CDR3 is CATVQGGGTEAFF. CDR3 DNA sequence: TGTGCCACCGTACAGGGGGGAGGTACTGAAGCTTTCTTT.

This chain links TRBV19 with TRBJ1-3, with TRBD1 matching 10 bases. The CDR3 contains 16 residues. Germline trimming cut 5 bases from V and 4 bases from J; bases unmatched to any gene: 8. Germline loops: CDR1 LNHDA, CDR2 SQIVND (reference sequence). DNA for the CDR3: TGTGCCAGTAGTTCGGGGGACAGGGGATCCGGAAACACCATATATTTT. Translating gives CASSSGDRGSGNTIYF.

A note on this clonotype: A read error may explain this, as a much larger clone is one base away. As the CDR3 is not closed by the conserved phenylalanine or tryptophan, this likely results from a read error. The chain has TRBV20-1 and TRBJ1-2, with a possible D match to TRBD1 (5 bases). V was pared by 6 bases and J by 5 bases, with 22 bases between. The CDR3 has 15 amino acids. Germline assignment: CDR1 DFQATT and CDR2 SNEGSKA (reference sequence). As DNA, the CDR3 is TGCAGTGCCCCCAGCACCGACAGCGTTGCTTATGGCTACACCCTC. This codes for CSAPSTDSVAYGYTL.

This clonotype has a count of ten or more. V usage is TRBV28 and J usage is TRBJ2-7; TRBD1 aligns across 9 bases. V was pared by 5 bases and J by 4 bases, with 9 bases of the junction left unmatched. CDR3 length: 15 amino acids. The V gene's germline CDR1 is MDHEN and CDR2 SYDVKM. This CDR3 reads CASSTSGTGLYEQYF. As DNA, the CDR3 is TGTGCCAGCAGTACGTCCGGGACAGGGTTGTACGAGCAGTACTTC.

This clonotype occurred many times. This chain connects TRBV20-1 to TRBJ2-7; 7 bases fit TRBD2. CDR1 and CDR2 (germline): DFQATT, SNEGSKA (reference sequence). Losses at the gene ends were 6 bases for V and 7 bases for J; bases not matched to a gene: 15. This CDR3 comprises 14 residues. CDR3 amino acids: CSAPRLASTGEQYF. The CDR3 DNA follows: TGCAGTGCCCCAAGACTAGCCAGTACGGGAGAGCAGTACTTC.

The CDR3 region has the DNA TGTGCCAGCAGCTCCGACGCCCGGGACAGGGGCAATGAGCAGTTCTTC. Translated, it gives CASSSDARDRGNEQFF. This chain joins TRBV11-2 and TRBJ2-1; TRBD1 agrees at 10 bases. Trimming removed 4 bases from V and 6 bases from J; junction bases left unmatched: 9. The CDR3 runs to 16 residues. Germline V CDR1 and CDR2: SGHAT, FQNNGV.

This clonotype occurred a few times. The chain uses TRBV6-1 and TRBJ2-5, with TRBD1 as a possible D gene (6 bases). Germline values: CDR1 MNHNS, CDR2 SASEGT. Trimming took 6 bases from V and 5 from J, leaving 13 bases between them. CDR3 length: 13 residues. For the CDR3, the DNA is TGTGCCAGCAGCGGACAGCCTCGGGAGACCCAGTACTTC. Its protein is CASSGQPRETQYF.

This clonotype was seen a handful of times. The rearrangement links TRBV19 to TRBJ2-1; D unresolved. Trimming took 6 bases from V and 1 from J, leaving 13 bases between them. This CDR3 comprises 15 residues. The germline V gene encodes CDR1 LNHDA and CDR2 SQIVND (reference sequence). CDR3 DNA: TGTGCCAGTAGCCTGAGGCAGGCGTCCTACAATGAGCAGTTCTTC. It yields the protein CASSLRQASYNEQFF. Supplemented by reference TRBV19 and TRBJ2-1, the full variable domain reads DGGITQSPKYLFRKEGQNVTLSCEQNLNHDAMYWYRQDPGQGLRLIYYSQIVNDFQKGDIAEGYSVSREKKESFPLTVTSAQKNPTAFYLCASSLRQASYNEQFFGPGTRLTVL.

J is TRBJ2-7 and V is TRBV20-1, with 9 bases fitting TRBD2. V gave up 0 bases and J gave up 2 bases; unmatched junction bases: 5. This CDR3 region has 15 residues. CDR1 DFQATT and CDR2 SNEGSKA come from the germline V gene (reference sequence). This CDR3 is CSARDDAGGPYEQYF. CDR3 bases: TGCAGTGCTAGAGATGATGCGGGAGGGCCCTACGAGCAGTACTTC.

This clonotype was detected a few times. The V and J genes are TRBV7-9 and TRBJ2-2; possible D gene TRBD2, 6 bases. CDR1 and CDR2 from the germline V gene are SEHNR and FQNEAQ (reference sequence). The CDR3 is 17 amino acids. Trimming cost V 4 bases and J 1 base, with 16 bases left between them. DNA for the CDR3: TGTGCCAGCAGCTCCGTGGGGGGTAGGCTGAACACCGGGGAGCTGTTTTTT. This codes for CASSSVGGRLNTGELFF.

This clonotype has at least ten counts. The CDR3: CASSEGLPNSPLHF. CDR3 nucleotide sequence: TGTGCCAGCAGTGAGGGACTGCCCAATTCACCCCTCCACTTT. The genes are TRBV28 and TRBJ1-6; D perhaps matches TRBD1 (5 bases). Trimming took off 5 bases at V and 7 bases at J, with 12 bases between the two ends. CDR1 and CDR2 from the germline V gene are MDHEN and SYDVKM. CDR3 length: 14 residues.

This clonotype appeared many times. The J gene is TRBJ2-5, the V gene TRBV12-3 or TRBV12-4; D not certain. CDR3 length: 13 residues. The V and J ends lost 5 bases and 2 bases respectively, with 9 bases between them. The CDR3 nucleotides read TGTGCCAGCAGTCGTAAATTACAAGAGACCCAGTACTTC. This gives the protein CASSRKLQETQYF.

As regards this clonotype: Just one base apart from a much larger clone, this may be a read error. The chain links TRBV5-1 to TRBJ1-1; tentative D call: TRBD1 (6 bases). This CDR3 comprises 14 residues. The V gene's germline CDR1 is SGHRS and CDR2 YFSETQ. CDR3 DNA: TGCGCCAGCAGCTTGGGGGGTTGGGACACTGGAGCTTTCTTT. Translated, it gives CASSLGGWDTGAFF.

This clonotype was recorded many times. The CDR3 loop is CASSLSGLTNYGYTF. The CDR3 nucleotides read TGTGCCAGCAGTTTAAGTGGGTTAACTAACTATGGCTACACCTTC. The rearrangement links TRBV28 to TRBJ1-2; no clear D gene. The CDR3 is 15 residues long. Between the trimmed V and J ends, which lost 2 bases and 0 bases, there was a span of 10 bases. The germline V gene has CDR1 MDHEN and CDR2 SYDVKM.